A single sample is the source of the 10 T cell receptor beta chains below, sequenced in a study of T cell changes during pregnancy in multiple sclerosis. The method was immunoSEQ multiplex PCR; TCRdb's version includes in-frame clones alone and lacks a portion of them. The sample includes 100,000 or so clones, approximately 93% of them seen just once. The input for sequencing was peripheral blood, taken after pregnancy. These receptor sequences come from a female donor with multiple sclerosis, enrolled in a pregnancy study.

J is TRBJ1-3 and V is TRBV21-1; the table assigns TRBD1, which was not confirmed against the DNA. TRBV21-1 is listed as a pseudogene. There are 16 residues in the CDR3. The CDR3: CASSKRQVCSGNTIYF. The DNA for the CDR3 is TGTGCCAGCAGCAAAAGGCAGGTCTGCTCTGGAAACACCATATATTTT.

This clone was picked up one time. The CDR3 spells CASSLLEMNYGYTF. Written as DNA, the CDR3 is TGCGCCAGCAGCTTGCTAGAGATGAACTATGGCTACACCTTC. This chain uses TRBV5-1 with TRBJ1-2; D gene uncertain. Per the germline V gene, CDR1 is SGHRS and CDR2 is YFSETQ. V shed 1 base and J shed 2 bases, with 9 bases lying between them. This CDR3 comprises 14 residues.

J is TRBJ1-5 and V is TRBV5-8, with D perhaps matching TRBD1 (5 bases). The length of the CDR3 is 14 residues. V was shortened by 6 bases and J by 3 bases, with 13 bases between the two germline ends. The germline gives CDR1 SGHTS, CDR2 YDEGEE. CDR3 nucleotides: TGTGCCAGCAACTCACAGGCTTCCAATCAGCCCCAGCATTTT. This translates into CASNSQASNQPQHF.

V is TRBV27 and J is TRBJ1-5, with D possibly being TRBD1 (6 bases). V was clipped by 10 bases and J by 2 bases, with 12 bases between them. The CDR3 runs 13 residues. Germline V gives CDR1 MNHEY, CDR2 SMNVEV (reference sequence). Here the CDR3 reads CATKQGGNQPQHF. CDR3 nucleotide sequence: TGTGCCACCAAACAGGGAGGCAATCAGCCCCAGCATTTT.

This clone was recorded once. The rearrangement joins TRBV5-5 to TRBJ1-1, with 7 nucleotides matching TRBD1. The germline CDR1 and CDR2 sequences are SGHKS and YYEKEE (reference sequence). The junction had 6 bases not matched to a gene; V was cut back by 4 bases and J by 3 bases. The CDR3 loop spans 14 amino acids. CDR3 protein: CASSRTGADTEAFF. The DNA for the CDR3 is TGTGCCAGCAGCCGAACAGGGGCTGACACTGAAGCTTTCTTT.

The rearrangement uses TRBV7-3 and TRBJ1-6, with a possible D match to TRBD1 (6 bases). The CDR3 contains 18 residues. V was cut by 7 bases and J by 6 bases, with 25 bases left in between. Per germline, CDR1 SGHTA and CDR2 FQGTGA. CDR3 coding DNA: TGTGCCAGCAACCACTTATTAAAAGGACAGCAGCCTAATTCACCCCTCCACTTT. Translation gives CASNHLLKGQQPNSPLHF.

The chain carries TRBV9 and TRBJ2-5; 10 bases fit TRBD2. With V trimmed by 4 bases and J by 5 bases, 8 bases remained unmatched. Looked up from germline, CDR1 is SGDLS and CDR2 is YYNGEE. The CDR3 loop spans 15 amino acids. CDR3 residues: CASSPSGGAGETQYF. The CDR3 DNA sequence: TGTGCCAGCAGCCCAAGCGGGGGGGCCGGGGAGACCCAGTACTTC.

The CDR3 here is CASRPGTSGYNEQFF. In DNA, the CDR3 is TGTGCCAGCCGACCCGGGACTAGCGGTTACAATGAGCAGTTCTTC. The genes are TRBV18 and TRBJ2-1; 11 nucleotides line up with TRBD2. The CDR3 has 15 amino acids. Trimming took 8 bases from V and 4 from J; bases not matched to a gene: 7. The V gene's germline CDR1 is KGHSH and CDR2 LQKENI.

The CDR3 loop reads CASSLSGRQTHTFF. The CDR3 DNA reads TGTGCCAGCAGTTTAAGTGGGCGACAGACCCACACTTTCTTT. V gene TRBV27 combines with J gene TRBJ1-1; tentatively, D is TRBD1 (5 bases). Germline V gives CDR1 MNHEY, CDR2 SMNVEV (reference sequence). The CDR3 spans 14 residues. Trimming left V 2 bases short and J 12 bases short, with 19 bases between.

The chain links TRBV5-6 to TRBJ2-2, with 7 bases that match TRBD1. The CDR3 extends over 17 amino acids. Germline CDR1 SGHDT, CDR2 YYEEEE. Trimming removed 0 bases from V and 2 bases from J; junction bases left unmatched: 7. CDR3 nucleotide sequence: TGTGCCAGCAGCTTGGGTGAGACAGGGTCAAACACCGGGGAGCTGTTTTTT. Protein sequence: CASSLGETGSNTGELFF.